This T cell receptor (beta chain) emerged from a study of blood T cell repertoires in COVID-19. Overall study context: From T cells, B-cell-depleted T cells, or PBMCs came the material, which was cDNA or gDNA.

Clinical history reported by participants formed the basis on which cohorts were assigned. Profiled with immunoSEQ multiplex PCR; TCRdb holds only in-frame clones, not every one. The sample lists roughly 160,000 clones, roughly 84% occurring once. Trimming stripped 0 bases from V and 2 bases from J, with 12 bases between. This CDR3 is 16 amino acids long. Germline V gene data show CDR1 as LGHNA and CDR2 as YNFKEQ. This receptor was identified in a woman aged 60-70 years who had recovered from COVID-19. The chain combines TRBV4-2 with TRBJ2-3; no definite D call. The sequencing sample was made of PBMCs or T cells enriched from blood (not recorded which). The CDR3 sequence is CASSQDWAAHTDTQYF. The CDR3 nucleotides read TGTGCCAGCAGCCAAGATTGGGCAGCACACACAGATACGCAGTATTTT.